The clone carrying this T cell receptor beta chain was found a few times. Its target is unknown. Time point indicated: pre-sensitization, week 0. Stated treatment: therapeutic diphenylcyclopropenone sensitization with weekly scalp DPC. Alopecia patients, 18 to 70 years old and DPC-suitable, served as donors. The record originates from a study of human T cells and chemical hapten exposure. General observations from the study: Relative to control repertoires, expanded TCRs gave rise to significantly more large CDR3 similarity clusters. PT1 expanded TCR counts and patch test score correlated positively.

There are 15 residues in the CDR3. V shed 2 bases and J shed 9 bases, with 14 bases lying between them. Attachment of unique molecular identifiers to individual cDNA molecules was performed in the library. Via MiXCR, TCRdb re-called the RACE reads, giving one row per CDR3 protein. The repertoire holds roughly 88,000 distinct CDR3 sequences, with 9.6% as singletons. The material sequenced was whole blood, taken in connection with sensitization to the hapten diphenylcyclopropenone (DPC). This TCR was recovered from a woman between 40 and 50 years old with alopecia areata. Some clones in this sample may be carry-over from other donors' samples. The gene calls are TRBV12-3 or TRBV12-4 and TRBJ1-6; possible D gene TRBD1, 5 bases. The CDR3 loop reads CASSLTYKRGSPLHF. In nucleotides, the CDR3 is TGTGCCAGCAGTTTAACGTACAAGAGGGGTTCACCCCTCCACTTT.